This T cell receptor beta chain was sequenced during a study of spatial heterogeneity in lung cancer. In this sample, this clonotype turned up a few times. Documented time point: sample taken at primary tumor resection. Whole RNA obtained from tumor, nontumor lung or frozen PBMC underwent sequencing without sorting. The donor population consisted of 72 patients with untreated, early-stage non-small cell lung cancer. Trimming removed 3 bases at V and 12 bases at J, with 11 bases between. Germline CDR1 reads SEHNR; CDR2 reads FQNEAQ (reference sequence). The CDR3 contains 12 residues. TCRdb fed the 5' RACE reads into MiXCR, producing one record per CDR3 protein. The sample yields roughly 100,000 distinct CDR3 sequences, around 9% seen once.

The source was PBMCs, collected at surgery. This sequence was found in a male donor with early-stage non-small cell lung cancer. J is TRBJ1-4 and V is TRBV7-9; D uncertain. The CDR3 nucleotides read TGTGCCAGCAGCTTGGGTGGCGGGCAACTGTTTTTT. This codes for CASSLGGGQLFF.